The 18 T cell receptor beta chains in this list originate from one sample, sequenced in a study of CD8 T cells in Susac syndrome. Random hexamers were used to reverse transcribe 0.5 to 1 ug of RNA. TCRdb itself ran the immunoSEQ multiplex PCR reads through MiXCR, one entry per CDR3 protein. The sample has some 170,000 distinct CDR3 sequences, just under 95% seen once; the top ten hold 0.099%. The sequenced material came from CD4+ T cells from PBMCs. The receptors derive from a human donor with Susac syndrome.

V and J are TRBV7-9 and TRBJ2-5; D is unresolved. V dropped 8 bases and J dropped 5 bases, with 15 bases sitting between them. The germline V gene encodes CDR1 SEHNR and CDR2 FQNEAQ (reference sequence). CDR3 length equals 13 residues. The CDR3 region is CASGPGPLETQYF. CDR3 DNA: TGTGCCAGCGGGCCGGGCCCCTTGGAGACCCAGTACTTC.

This clonotype was observed once. The chain couples TRBV27 to TRBJ2-1, with D possibly TRBD2 on 6 matching bases. Germline V gene sequence: CDR1 MNHEY, CDR2 SMNVEV (reference sequence). Deletions cut 0 bases from V and 5 bases from J, with 11 bases between. CDR3 length: 15 amino acids. Written as DNA, the CDR3 is TGTGCCAGCAGTTTATCTCGGGAGACCAACAATGAGCAGTTCTTC. Protein product: CASSLSRETNNEQFF.

J is TRBJ1-4 and V is TRBV3-1; D ambiguous. Deletions cut 1 base from V and 8 bases from J, with 11 bases between. The CDR3 consists of 14 residues. Germline V lookup: CDR1 LGHDT, CDR2 YNNKEL (reference sequence). The CDR3 loop reads CASSQGALGEKLFF. In DNA form, the CDR3 reads TGTGCCAGCAGCCAAGGGGCTTTGGGGGAAAAACTGTTTTTT.

This clonotype was recorded once. The J gene is TRBJ2-7, the V gene TRBV18; the match to TRBD1 covers 8 bases. Germline CDR1 reads KGHSH; CDR2 reads LQKENI. The CDR3 runs to 14 residues. V shed 4 bases, J shed 3 bases, and the junction held 5 bases outside the gene matches. Written as DNA, the CDR3 is TGTGCCAGCTCACTCTCCGGGACAGGCTACGAGCAGTACTTC. This translates into CASSLSGTGYEQYF.

The CDR3 coding sequence is TGTGCCAGCACCATAGGGCATCGGGTCGGAGAGACCCAGTACTTC. Translated: CASTIGHRVGETQYF. The J gene is TRBJ2-5, the V gene TRBV27; D unclear. This CDR3 contains 15 residues. Looked up from germline, CDR1 is MNHEY and CDR2 is SMNVEV (reference sequence). Trimming took 7 bases from V and 4 from J, leaving 19 bases between them.

V and J are TRBV5-1 and TRBJ2-2; D is unclear. Germline lookup yields CDR1 SGHRS and CDR2 YFSETQ. The CDR3 runs 15 residues. Trimming removed 0 bases from V and 4 bases from J, with 10 bases in between. CDR3 DNA: TGCGCCAGCAGCTTGGTGGGGAAGGGCACCGGGGAGCTGTTTTTT. Protein product: CASSLVGKGTGELFF.

The rearrangement links TRBV6-2 or TRBV6-3 to TRBJ2-2; 9 bases fit TRBD2. The germline V gene has CDR1 MNHEY and CDR2 SVGEGT. The ends lost 6 bases at V and 5 bases at J; junction bases unmatched: 19. The CDR3 loop spans 19 amino acids. The CDR3 spells CASSSPLPREGRYTGELFF. CDR3 nucleotide sequence: TGTGCCAGCAGCTCCCCCCTGCCGCGGGAGGGCCGGTATACCGGGGAGCTGTTTTTT.

The chain couples TRBV29-1 to TRBJ1-5; the D gene is possibly TRBD1 (6 bases). Germline V gene sequence: CDR1 SQVTM, CDR2 ANQGSEA. CDR3 size: 13 residues. V was pared by 7 bases and J by 7 bases, with 17 bases between. The CDR3 nucleotides are TGCAGCGCCTCACCGGACAGAGGCCAGCCCCAGCATTTT. It encodes CSASPDRGQPQHF.

V is TRBV5-1 and J is TRBJ1-2; D is undetermined. The CDR3 is made up of 13 amino acids. Per the germline V gene, CDR1 is SGHRS and CDR2 is YFSETQ. Trimming removed 0 bases at V and 7 bases at J, with 10 bases between. The chain's CDR3 is CASSLEGGGGYTF. The CDR3 DNA reads TGCGCCAGCAGCTTGGAAGGCGGAGGTGGCTACACCTTC.

V gene TRBV18 combines with J gene TRBJ2-7; D might be TRBD2 (6 bases). Per germline, CDR1 KGHSH and CDR2 LQKENI. V was clipped by 3 bases and J by 3 bases, with 15 bases between them. CDR3 size: 15 residues. CDR3 nucleotide sequence: TGTGCCAGCTCACCTTCGGGACGGAGGGACTACGAGCAGTACTTC. Residues: CASSPSGRRDYEQYF.

The V call is TRBV7-2, the J call TRBJ2-7; no definite D call. The CDR3 has 13 amino acids. The V and J ends lost 0 bases and 6 bases respectively, with 9 bases between them. CDR1 is SGHTA, CDR2 FQGNSA, per germline. As DNA, the CDR3 is TGTGCCAGCAGCTTAGCCAGTGATAGCGAGCAGTACTTC. Translation: CASSLASDSEQYF.

In its sample, this clonotype was seen once. The J gene is TRBJ1-1, the V gene TRBV19, with D unresolved. Per the germline V gene, CDR1 is LNHDA and CDR2 is SQIVND (reference sequence). This CDR3 spans 13 amino acids. V lost 9 bases, J lost 1 base, and 12 bases lay in between. The CDR3 nucleotides read TGTGCCAGCACACGACGGCCGAACACTGAAGCTTTCTTT. It translates to CASTRRPNTEAFF.

The rearrangement joins TRBV30 to TRBJ1-1; D gene unclear. Germline V gives CDR1 GTSNPN, CDR2 SVGIG (reference sequence). The CDR3 is 11 residues long. V was pared by 4 bases and J by 5 bases, with 8 bases between. For the CDR3, the DNA is TGTGCCTGGACGCGAGGTACTGAAGCTTTCTTT. This translates into CAWTRGTEAFF.

In its sample, this clonotype was seen a few times. The chain combines TRBV28 with TRBJ2-7; weak D call: TRBD2 (7 bases). In germline, CDR1 is MDHEN, CDR2 SYDVKM. The CDR3 contains 15 residues. V lost 1 base and J lost 6, with 16 bases in between. The CDR3 bases are TGTGCCAGCAGTTTATCGGGGGGCCCGAGAGGCGAGCAGTACTTC. Translated: CASSLSGGPRGEQYF.

The V call is TRBV21-1, the J call TRBJ2-7; the table assigns TRBD1, which was not confirmed against the DNA. TRBV21-1 is termed a pseudogene. The CDR3 sequence is 13 residues long. In DNA form, the CDR3 reads TGTGCCACAAGGGGACAGGGGGCGTACGAGCAGTACTTC. Translated, it gives CATRGQGAYEQYF.

The J gene is TRBJ2-7, the V gene TRBV5-1, with D maybe TRBD2 (5 bases). The germline CDR1 and CDR2 sequences are SGHRS and YFSETQ. The CDR3 is made up of 14 amino acids. The V gene lost 1 base and the J gene lost 3 bases, with 11 bases spanning the gap. The CDR3 DNA reads TGCGCCAGCAGCTTGAGGACTGATAACTACGAGCAGTACTTC. Translated: CASSLRTDNYEQYF. The entire variable domain, with the rest obtained from reference TRBV5-1 and TRBJ2-7, is as follows: KAGVTQTPRYLIKTRGQQVTLSCSPISGHRSVSWYQQTPGQGLQFLFEYFSETQRNKGNFPGRFSGRQFSNSRSEMNVSTLELGDSALYLCASSLRTDNYEQYFGPGTRLTVT.

V is TRBV6-2 or TRBV6-3 and J is TRBJ2-7; TRBD2 might be the D (6 bases). The germline gives CDR1 MNHEY, CDR2 SVGEGT. Trimming cost V 6 bases and J 2 bases, with 11 bases left between them. The length of the CDR3 is 13 residues. The CDR3 coding sequence is TGTGCCAGCAGCCCGGGGGTCACCTACGAGCAGTACTTC. It is translated as CASSPGVTYEQYF.

The chain links TRBV6-4 to TRBJ2-3, with D unresolved. CDR1 is MRHNA, CDR2 SNTAGT, per germline. The V and J ends lost 3 bases and 9 bases respectively, with 16 bases between them. The CDR3 is made up of 14 amino acids. CDR3 amino acids: CASSEGTSATTQYF. The CDR3 DNA reads TGTGCCAGCAGTGAAGGTACCTCGGCCACCACGCAGTATTTT.